These 21 T cell receptor beta chains came from one sample sequenced in a study of response to subunit inactivated influenza vaccine listed by TCRdb under 2018. Library generation was performed with RT-PCR. The sequencer listed for this sample is Illumina HiSeq 2500. TCRdb took the public reads, trimmed them with fastp at Q25, ran MiXCR for clone calling and kept in-frame beta chains. Rows are combined by CDR3 protein, so each entry shows the most common genes and DNA. This sample gives more than 400,000 distinct CDR3 sequences in total; under 8.5% of them show up just once. Approximately 14% of the sample is taken by the ten largest. Source: PBMCs from blood, taken around 25 months after vaccination. The source of these receptors is a man in his fifties or sixties who received an inactivated influenza vaccine. Donor details come from another sample of the same person, matched by shared clones.

The chain recombines TRBV12-3 or TRBV12-4 with TRBJ2-5, with D possibly TRBD1 on 6 matching bases. Trimming removed 5 bases at V and 0 bases at J, with 10 bases between. This CDR3 has 14 residues. The chain's CDR3 is CASSGQYDQETQYF. The CDR3 DNA sequence: TGTGCCAGCAGTGGACAGTATGACCAAGAGACCCAGTACTTC.

This chain uses TRBV12-3 or TRBV12-4 with TRBJ1-4, with 9 bases lining up with TRBD1. V gave up 5 bases and J gave up 5 bases; unmatched junction bases: 6. The CDR3 is made up of 15 amino acids. CDR3 region: CASSHTGGANEKLFF. The CDR3 DNA is TGTGCCAGCAGTCACACAGGGGGCGCGAATGAAAAACTGTTTTTT.

This clonotype was seen many times. CDR3 in DNA: TGCAGCGTTGAGCTACGACTAGCGGGAAACACCGGGGAGCTGTTTTTT. Translating it yields CSVELRLAGNTGELFF. The rearrangement joins TRBV29-1 to TRBJ2-2; 11 bases line up with TRBD2. The V gene end was trimmed by 3 bases and the J gene end by 2 bases; junction bases not matched to a gene: 5. This CDR3 has 16 amino acids. Germline lookup yields CDR1 SQVTM and CDR2 ANQGSEA.

This chain links TRBV30 with TRBJ1-1; TRBD1 is a possible D gene (5 bases). The V end was cut by 5 bases, the J end by 5 bases, with 15 bases between. Germline lookup yields CDR1 GTSNPN and CDR2 SVGIG (reference sequence). The CDR3 has 13 residues. The DNA of the CDR3 is TGTGCCTGGGGATACAGGAAGGGGACTGAAGCTTTCTTT. Protein: CAWGYRKGTEAFF. The full variable domain, its missing parts supplied by reference TRBV30 and TRBJ1-1, is SQTIHQWPATLVQPVGSPLSLECTVEGTSNPNLYWYRQAAGRGLQLLFYSVGIGQISSEVPQNLSASRPQDRQFILSSKKLLLSDSGFYLCAWGYRKGTEAFFGQGTRLTVV.

This clonotype came up a few times. The chain recombines TRBV7-2 with TRBJ1-3, with 7 bases aligning to TRBD1. The CDR3 contains 14 residues. V lost 5 bases to trimming and J lost 4 bases; unmatched junction nucleotides: 5. Germline V CDR1 and CDR2: SGHTA, FQGNSA. CDR3 DNA sequence: TGTGCCAGCAGCATATTGACAGGGGGAAACACCATATATTTT. It codes for CASSILTGGNTIYF.

The chain combines TRBV7-9 with TRBJ2-7; TRBD2 agrees at 11 bases. The CDR3 is 17 residues long. CDR1 is SEHNR, CDR2 FQNEAQ, per germline (reference sequence). Trimming removed 1 base from V and 4 bases from J; junction bases left unmatched: 9. The CDR3 bases are TGTGCCAGCAGCTTAGTTTCTAGCGGGAGGCTCCATTACGAGCAGTACTTC. Protein: CASSLVSSGRLHYEQYF. Together with reference TRBV7-9 and TRBJ2-7, the CDR3 gives the full variable domain: DTGVSQNPRHKITKRGQNVTFRCDPISEHNRLYWYRQTLGQGPEFLTYFQNEAQLEKSRLLSDRFSAERPKGSFSTLEIQRTEQGDSAMYLCASSLVSSGRLHYEQYFGPGTRLTVT.

This clonotype has ten or more counts. CDR3 region: CASSLTAYNSPLHF. CDR3 DNA sequence: TGTGCCAGCAGCCTGACAGCTTATAATTCACCCCTCCACTTT. V and J are TRBV7-2 and TRBJ1-6, with a weak D call TRBD1 (5 bases). The length of the CDR3 is 14 residues. V was shortened by 5 bases and J by 4 bases, with 9 bases between the two germline ends. The V gene's germline CDR1 is SGHTA and CDR2 FQGNSA. The full variable domain, its missing parts supplied by reference TRBV7-2 and TRBJ1-6, is GAGVSQSPSNKVTEKGKDVELRCDPISGHTALYWYRQSLGQGLEFLIYFQGNSAPDKSGLPSDRFSAERTGGSVSTLTIQRTQQEDSAVYLCASSLTAYNSPLHFGNGTRLTVT.

The sample holds a few counts of this clonotype. This chain joins TRBV18 and TRBJ2-7; 9 nucleotides agree with TRBD2. The germline CDR1 and CDR2 sequences are KGHSH and LQKENI. The CDR3 has 15 residues. V shed 3 bases and J 0 bases; nucleotides not matched to a gene: 3. CDR3 residues: CASSPPSGVSYEQYF. The DNA for the CDR3 is TGTGCCAGCTCACCGCCTAGCGGGGTCTCCTACGAGCAGTACTTC.

The V call is TRBV5-1, the J call TRBJ1-1, with D unclear. The germline V gene encodes CDR1 SGHRS and CDR2 YFSETQ. The CDR3 loop spans 14 amino acids. Between the trimmed V and J ends, which lost 1 base and 1 base, there was a span of 8 bases. The chain's CDR3 is CASSLWRENTEAFF. The DNA for the CDR3 is TGCGCCAGCAGCTTGTGGAGGGAGAACACTGAAGCTTTCTTT.

J is TRBJ1-6 and V is TRBV9; D unresolved. The CDR3 consists of 14 residues. Germline values: CDR1 SGDLS, CDR2 YYNGEE. V was pared by 2 bases and J by 4 bases, with 7 bases between. CDR3 DNA sequence: TGTGCCAGCAGCGTGGAACTGTATAATTCACCCCTCCACTTT. It is translated as CASSVELYNSPLHF.

This clonotype has just a few counts. The chain is built from TRBV7-8 and TRBJ2-7; 9 bases line up with TRBD2. The V gene end was trimmed by 1 base and the J gene end by 2 bases; junction bases not matched to a gene: 9. The length of the CDR3 is 17 residues. The germline V gene encodes CDR1 SGHVS and CDR2 FQNEAQ. The CDR3 here is CASSLGASGIRAYEQYF. Here the CDR3 DNA reads TGTGCCAGCAGCTTAGGTGCTAGCGGGATACGGGCCTACGAGCAGTACTTC. Using reference TRBV7-8 and TRBJ2-7 for the parts outside the CDR3, the full variable domain is GAGVSQSPRYKVAKRGQDVALRCDPISGHVSLFWYQQALGQGPEFLTYFQNEAQLDKSGLPSDRFFAERPEGSVSTLKIQRTQQEDSAVYLCASSLGASGIRAYEQYFGPGTRLTVT.

The chain recombines TRBV29-1 with TRBJ2-1; D is ambiguous. Trimming shortened V by 4 bases and J by 2 bases, and 12 bases separated the two germline ends. This CDR3 contains 14 residues. Germline V gives CDR1 SQVTM, CDR2 ANQGSEA. CDR3 amino acids: CSVASSPAYNEQFF. The CDR3 bases are TGCAGCGTTGCCTCTAGTCCAGCCTACAATGAGCAGTTCTTC.

This sequence joins TRBV4-1 and TRBJ2-7; D is uncertain. The V gene's germline CDR1 is MGHRA and CDR2 YSYEKL. CDR3 length: 15 residues. V gave up 0 bases and J gave up 3 bases, with 12 bases separating them. The CDR3 coding sequence is TGCGCCAGCAGCCAAGACCCGACGTTGGACTACGAGCAGTACTTC. Protein: CASSQDPTLDYEQYF.

The chain employs TRBV21-1 and TRBJ2-5; TRBD1 reflects the table's D call only, with no check against the DNA. TRBV21-1 is a recognized pseudogene. The CDR3 loop spans 16 amino acids. CDR3 sequence (DNA): TGTGCCAGCAGCAACCCGATACAGGGGGAAGGAGAGACCCAGTACTTC. It encodes CASSNPIQGEGETQYF.

V usage is TRBV11-2 and J usage is TRBJ2-2, with 10 positions matching TRBD1. Trimming at V came to 4 bases and at J to 6 bases, leaving 8 bases not matched to a gene. The CDR3 length is 16 residues. Germline CDR1 SGHAT, CDR2 FQNNGV. CDR3 sequence: CASSSPPGQGSGELFF. In nucleotides, the CDR3 is TGTGCCAGCAGCTCACCGCCGGGACAGGGGTCCGGGGAGCTGTTTTTT.

As for this clonotype: A much larger clone sits a single nucleotide away, making a read error possible. The chain recombines TRBV6-2 or TRBV6-3 with TRBJ2-3; 9 bases are shared with TRBD2. Germline loops: CDR1 MNHEY, CDR2 SVGEGT. The CDR3 covers 15 residues. J lost 1 base, V lost 8 bases, and 7 bases had no gene match. CDR3 region: CASERTSAGTDTQYF. The CDR3 nucleotides are TGTGCCAGCGAAAGGACTAGCGCGGGCACAGATACGCAGTATTTT.

The V gene is TRBV20-1, the J gene TRBJ2-3; 11 nucleotides match TRBD2. Germline V gene lookup returns CDR1 DFQATT and CDR2 SNEGSKA (reference sequence). V was clipped by 5 bases and J by 4 bases; unmatched bases: 5. The CDR3 runs to 14 residues. CDR3 DNA: TGCAGTGCTGTAGCGGGAGGGCCCGCAGATACGCAGTATTTT. Translation: CSAVAGGPADTQYF.

The table lists this clonotype with a few counts. The V and J genes are TRBV3-1 and TRBJ1-5, with D hard to call. The CDR3 covers 18 residues. Germline CDR1 LGHDT, CDR2 YNNKEL (reference sequence). V was shortened by 0 bases and J by 7 bases, with 22 bases between the two germline ends. The chain's CDR3 is CASSQDLVVVSSGQPQHF. CDR3 DNA sequence: TGTGCCAGCAGCCAAGATCTCGTGGTCGTGTCTTCGGGGCAGCCCCAGCATTTT. Combining the CDR3 with reference TRBV3-1 and TRBJ1-5 gives the whole variable domain DTAVSQTPKYLVTQMGNDKSIKCEQNLGHDTMYWYKQDSKKFLKIMFSYNNKELIINETVPNRFSPKSPDKAHLNLHINSLELGDSAVYFCASSQDLVVVSSGQPQHFGDGTRLSIL.

The V gene is TRBV15, the J gene TRBJ1-5; 7 positions agree with TRBD1. The CDR3 has 15 residues. With 4 bases clipped from V and 3 bases from J, the junction kept 6 bases outside the gene matches. CDR1 and CDR2 (germline): LNHNV, YYDKDF (reference sequence). CDR3 sequence: CATSTRQGTNQPQHF. CDR3 nucleotides: TGTGCCACCAGCACAAGACAGGGTACCAATCAGCCCCAGCATTTT.

This clonotype showed up just a few times. V and J are TRBV7-6 and TRBJ2-2; 8 bases are shared with TRBD2. CDR1 SGHVS and CDR2 FNYEAQ come from the germline V gene. V gave up 2 bases and J gave up 7 bases; unmatched junction bases: 6. There are 15 residues in the CDR3. The CDR3 nucleotides are TGTGCCAGCAGCTTACCAGCGGGAGTGTTCGGGGAGCTGTTTTTT. It encodes CASSLPAGVFGELFF. The entire variable domain, with the rest obtained from reference TRBV7-6 and TRBJ2-2, is as follows: GAGVSQSPRYKVTKRGQDVALRCDPISGHVSLYWYRQALGQGPEFLTYFNYEAQQDKSGLPNDRFSAERPEGSISTLTIQRTEQRDSAMYRCASSLPAGVFGELFFGEGSRLTVL.

This clonotype was detected ten times or more. The chain combines TRBV12-3 or TRBV12-4 with TRBJ1-6, with D possibly being TRBD1 (5 bases). Trimming shortened V by 6 bases and J by 6 bases, and 15 bases separated the two germline ends. The CDR3 runs 15 residues. CDR3 loop: CASRAPGRFNSPLHF. In DNA form, the CDR3 reads TGTGCCAGCAGGGCTCCGGGACGGTTTAATTCACCCCTCCACTTT.